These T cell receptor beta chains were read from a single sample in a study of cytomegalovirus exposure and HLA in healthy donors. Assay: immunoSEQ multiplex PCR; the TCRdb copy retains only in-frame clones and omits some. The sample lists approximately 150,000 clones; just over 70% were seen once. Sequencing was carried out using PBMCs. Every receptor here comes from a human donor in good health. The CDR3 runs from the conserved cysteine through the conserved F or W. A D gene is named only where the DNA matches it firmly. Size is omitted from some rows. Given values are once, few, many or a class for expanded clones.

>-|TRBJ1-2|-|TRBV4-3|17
CASSQDFRQKNNYGYTF
TGCGCCAGCAGCCAAGATTTTCGACAGAAAAATAACTATGGCTACACCTTC
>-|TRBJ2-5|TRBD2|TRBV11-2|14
CASSVSGVLETQYF
TGTGCCAGCAGCGTGAGCGGGGTCCTAGAGACCCAGTACTTC
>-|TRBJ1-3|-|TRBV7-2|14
CASSATGHGNTIYF
TGTGCCAGCAGCGCTACAGGGCACGGAAACACCATATATTTT
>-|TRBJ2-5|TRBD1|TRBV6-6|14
CASSYGTVQETQYF
TGTGCCAGCAGTTACGGGACAGTCCAAGAGACCCAGTACTTC
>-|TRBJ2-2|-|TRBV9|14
CASRIGENTGELFF
TGTGCCAGCCGGATCGGGGAGAACACCGGGGAGCTGTTTTTT
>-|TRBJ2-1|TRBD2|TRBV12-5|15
CASAPGVAGHNEQFF
TGTGCTAGTGCCCCCGGGGTAGCGGGGCACAATGAGCAGTTCTTC
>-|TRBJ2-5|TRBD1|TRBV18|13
CASSLGQGETQYF
TGTGCTAGCTCACTCGGACAGGGAGAGACCCAGTACTTC
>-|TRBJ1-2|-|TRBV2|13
CASRDWRNYGYTF
TGTGCCAGCAGGGACTGGAGAAACTATGGCTACACCTTC
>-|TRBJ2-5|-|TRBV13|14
CASSPRGVGKTQYF
TGTGCCAGCAGCCCCCGGGGAGTTGGGAAGACCCAGTACTTC
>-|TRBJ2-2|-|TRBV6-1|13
CASSAAGTGELFF
TGTGCCAGCAGTGCCGCGGGCACCGGGGAGCTGTTTTTT
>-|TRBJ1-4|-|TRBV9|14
CASSAGQDNEKLFF
TGTGCCAGCAGCGCGGGACAAGATAATGAAAAACTGTTTTTT
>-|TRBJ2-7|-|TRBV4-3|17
CASSHAGALNNPYEQYF
TGCGCCAGCAGCCACGCAGGCGCGTTAAATAATCCCTACGAGCAGTACTTC
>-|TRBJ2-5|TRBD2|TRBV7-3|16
CASSLMGLAGQETQYF
TGTGCCAGCAGCTTGATGGGACTAGCGGGGCAAGAGACCCAGTACTTC
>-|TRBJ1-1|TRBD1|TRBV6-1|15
CASSEAGTGNTEAFF
TGTGCCAGCAGTGAAGCAGGGACAGGTAACACTGAAGCTTTCTTT
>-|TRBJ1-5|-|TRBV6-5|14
CASSYSGGNQPQHF
TGTGCCAGCAGTTACTCAGGGGGCAATCAGCCCCAGCATTTT
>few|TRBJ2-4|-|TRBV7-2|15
CASSLVVRGSDIQYF
TGTGCCAGCAGCTTAGTGGTCAGGGGTAGTGACATTCAGTACTTC
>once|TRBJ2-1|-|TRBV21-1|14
CARRGSESYNEQFF
TGTGCCAGGCGAGGGTCGGAGAGCTACAATGAGCAGTTCTTC
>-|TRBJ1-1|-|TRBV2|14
CASSEAGMGTEAFF
TGTGCCAGCAGTGAGGCGGGCATGGGCACTGAAGCTTTCTTT
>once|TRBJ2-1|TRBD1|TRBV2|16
CASSLQGALRYNEQFF
TGTGCCAGCAGCCTCCAGGGGGCCCTCCGCTACAATGAGCAGTTCTTC
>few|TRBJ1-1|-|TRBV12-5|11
CASGNPGEAFF
TGTGCTAGTGGGAATCCAGGGGAAGCTTTCTTT
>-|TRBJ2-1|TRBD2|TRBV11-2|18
CASSPGLAGGRNYNEQFF
TGTGCCAGCAGCCCAGGACTAGCGGGGGGACGTAACTACAATGAGCAGTTCTTC
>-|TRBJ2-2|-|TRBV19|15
CASSIDRSNTGELFF
TGTGCCAGTAGTATTGACAGATCGAACACCGGGGAGCTGTTTTTT
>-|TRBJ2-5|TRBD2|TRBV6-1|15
CASSEPYAGEETQYF
TGTGCCAGCAGTGAACCATACGCGGGGGAAGAGACCCAGTACTTC
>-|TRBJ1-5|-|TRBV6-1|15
CASTETGRVNQPQHF
TGTGCCAGCACCGAAACGGGCAGGGTCAATCAGCCCCAGCATTTT
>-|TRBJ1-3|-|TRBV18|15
CASSPQGVQGNTIYF
TGTGCCAGCTCACCACAGGGGGTGCAAGGAAACACCATATATTTT
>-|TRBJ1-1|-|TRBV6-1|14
CASRTGEGDTEAFF
TGTGCCAGCAGGACCGGAGAGGGCGACACTGAAGCTTTCTTT
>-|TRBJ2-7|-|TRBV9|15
CASSVGAPISSEQYF
TGTGCCAGCAGCGTAGGTGCCCCAATATCCAGCGAGCAGTACTTC
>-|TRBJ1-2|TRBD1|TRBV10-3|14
CAISSDRGQNGYTF
TGTGCCATCAGTTCCGACAGGGGTCAGAATGGCTACACCTTC
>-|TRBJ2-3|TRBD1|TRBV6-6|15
CASSYTTGSTDTQYF
TGTGCCAGCAGTTACACGACAGGGAGCACAGATACGCAGTATTTT